This TCR beta chain was recorded in a study of beta chain features in type 1 diabetes (dated by TCRdb to the late 2010s). At the level of the whole study: Mean age, gender distribution, total cell number and subset yield were not different between patients and healthy donors. Across all samples, about 110 million sorted cells were examined, and cell number per subset correlated strongly with RNA yield. Naive and central memory subsets were obtained from all 30 or so donors, but regulatory and stem cell-like memory subsets were isolated from only 8 patients and about eight healthy donors. The study compared the TCRB repertoires of sorted circulating CD4+ T cell subsets in recently diagnosed type 1 diabetes patients with those in matched healthy donors. General study outcomes and caveats: Only small numbers of individuals were included in the HLA sub-analyses, which left unresolved whether HLA type had any influence on TCRB rearrangement. Type 1 diabetes patients showed a moderate but significant shortening of TCRB CDR3 length in all four CD4+ subsets. Shorter templates might have been favored by PCR, but patient and control samples were amplified and corrected together, so both groups would have been affected equally by any skew. At VDJ recombination sites, type 1 diabetes patients had fewer insertions and more deleted nucleotides, which implies abnormalities in thymic rearrangement. Because cDNA was sequenced instead of genomic DNA, activated cells with high expression could be over-represented, although the groups did not differ in activation or CD3 levels. Naive, central memory and regulatory TCRB repertoires appeared to be more similar among patients than among healthy donors.

Cut back by 5 bases and 1 base, the V and J ends lie 9 bases apart. CDR3 length: 15 amino acids, cysteine to phenylalanine. The read is trimmed to its CDR3 DNA, 45 bases read in frame from base 1. The germline V gene encodes CDR1 MDHEN and CDR2 SYDVKM. The entire amount of isolated RNA was reverse transcribed using the High Capacity cDNA Reverse Transcription Kit, so the sequenced TCRB transcripts were expressed ones. Naive, central memory and regulatory T cell samples underwent deep immunoSEQ sequencing, averaging about 3.5 million total reads per sample. Sorted cells were lysed in RLT buffer and RNA was extracted with DNase-treated RNeasy Micro or Mini kits, depending on cell number. To prevent cross-contamination, each cell subset was processed individually, whereas patient and healthy donor samples were processed jointly. The immunoSEQ multiplex PCR was used to amplify TCRB sequences from cDNA, yielding 87-bp fragments that span the CDR3 region. Amplicons were sequenced on the Illumina HiSeq platform. The authors processed their data as follows. Synthetic template baselines were used to correct PCR bias computationally, reads within Hamming distance 2 were collapsed, and singletons that could not be merged were discarded. Reads were aligned against IMGT to assign V, D and J genes, CDR3 length and insertions or deletions at six rearrangement sites. Clonotype counts were normalized to sorted cell number within each subset before computing true diversity and Gini coefficients with the tcR R package. Repertoire sharing was quantified using the overlap coefficient calculated on TCRB nucleotide sequences. The table comes from immuneACCESS by way of TCRdb, which keeps in-frame sequences with V and J called. Part of the clones is missing from these tables; in studies checked, under half for an unresolved V gene and the rest for unknown reasons. V and J calls and clone size are copied from that table; D and trimming were computed from the DNA. This sample lists about 160,000 clones; 7.8% were detected once. About 0.95% of the sample is in the top ten clones.

From each donor, a single peripheral blood sample of 100 to 150 mL on average was drawn into heparinised tubes. A BD FACSAria II was used to sort naive, central memory, regulatory and stem cell-like memory CD4+ T cells with a panel that included CD45RO, CCR7, CD25, CD127, CD95 and CD27. Purity was above 98% for every sorted population. Right away, PBMCs were isolated by Lymphoprep density gradient centrifugation and were stained directly, with no culture step. So that batch effects would be minimized, each experiment stained and sorted samples in pairs, pairing one healthy donor with one patient. There are a few counts of this clone. Its recognized antigen is unknown. No qualities accompany the bases; no much larger clone lies one base away.

The sequence joins TRBV28 to TRBJ2-6, with no confident D gene call. This TCR came from a woman in her thirties or forties with type 1 diabetes. The sequenced sample consisted of central memory CD4+ T cells from blood. This receptor has the CDR3 CASSPPHSGANVLTF. The DNA sequence is given as TGTGCCAGCAGTCCCCCCCATTCTGGGGCCAACGTCCTGACTTTC.